This T cell receptor (beta chain) is from a study of graft-versus-host responses after intestinal transplantation. Germline CDR1 is SGHNT and CDR2 is YYREEE (reference sequence). The CDR3 contains 15 residues. V lost 4 bases and J lost 2; bases outside the gene matches: 3. Each mixed lymphocyte reaction held approximately 200,000 CFSE-labeled responders and approximately 200,000 irradiated violet-dye-labeled stimulators. Measured with immunoSEQ multiplex PCR; TCRdb has only the in-frame clones, and not every one. The sample carries roughly 20,000 clones, 44% recorded once. There are a few counts of this clone.

The sample in question was alloreactive CD8+ T cells from a mixed lymphocyte reaction culture, obtained before transplantation. Subset specified: CFSE-low proliferating T cells sorted from approximately six-day pre-transplant mixed lymphocyte reaction (GvH or HvG direction). The sequence came from a human patient who was an organ donor for intestinal transplantation. J is TRBJ2-5 and V is TRBV5-4, with TRBD2 matching 12 bases. CDR3 sequence: CASSHGLAGQETQYF. The CDR3 nucleotides read TGTGCCAGCAGCCATGGACTAGCGGGACAAGAGACCCAGTACTTC.